Below, 30 T cell receptor beta chains from the same sample are listed, as sequenced in a study of T cell responses to AZD1222 COVID-19 vaccine. Sequencing was performed with immunoSEQ multiplex PCR; in TCRdb, only in-frame clones are kept and a portion is missing. Of about 170,000 clones in the sample, around 90% were seen once. Sequences were derived from peripheral blood, sampled on day 0 of AZD1222 vaccination. These receptors were obtained from an adult in good health.

The J gene is TRBJ2-7, the V gene TRBV30, with D possibly being TRBD2 (6 bases). Per the germline V gene, CDR1 is GTSNPN and CDR2 is SVGIG (reference sequence). This CDR3 region has 14 residues. The germline V and J ends were trimmed by 0 bases and 7 bases, with 16 bases remaining between them. CDR3: CAWSVAGLGGEQYF. In nucleotides, the CDR3 is TGTGCCTGGAGTGTAGCTGGGCTTGGAGGGGAGCAGTACTTC. The full variable domain, rest sourced from reference TRBV30 and TRBJ2-7, is SQTIHQWPATLVQPVGSPLSLECTVEGTSNPNLYWYRQAAGRGLQLLFYSVGIGQISSEVPQNLSASRPQDRQFILSSKKLLLSDSGFYLCAWSVAGLGGEQYFGPGTRLTVT.

V and J are TRBV18 and TRBJ1-5, with 8 bases aligning to TRBD1. Trimming removed 3 bases from V and 4 bases from J; junction bases left unmatched: 5. This CDR3 has 15 amino acids. The germline CDR1 and CDR2 sequences are KGHSH and LQKENI. CDR3 bases: TGTGCCAGCTCACCGGACAGGGCCCCGAATCAGCCCCAGCATTTT. This translates into CASSPDRAPNQPQHF.

The CDR3 region is CATSEADTSYGYTF. CDR3 sequence (DNA): TGTGCCACCAGTGAGGCTGACACGAGCTATGGCTACACCTTC. V is TRBV24-1 and J is TRBJ1-2; D uncertain. The V and J ends lost 4 bases and 4 bases respectively, with 12 bases between them. The CDR3 consists of 14 residues. From germline, CDR1 is KGHDR and CDR2 SFDVKD.

The table lists this clone with a few counts. The chain is built from TRBV7-6 and TRBJ1-1; D call uncertain. The CDR3 is made up of 14 amino acids. Deletions cut 5 bases from V and 1 base from J, with 11 bases between. Per the germline V gene, CDR1 is SGHVS and CDR2 is FNYEAQ. The CDR3 here is CASSPSPGNTEAFF. As DNA, the CDR3 is TGTGCCAGCAGCCCCTCACCCGGGAACACTGAAGCTTTCTTT.

This clone was counted a few times. The chain is built from TRBV7-8 and TRBJ2-7, with TRBD1 identical over 9 bases. The CDR3 contains 14 residues. V was clipped by 1 base and J by 9 bases; unmatched bases: 7. The V gene's germline CDR1 is SGHVS and CDR2 FQNEAQ. The CDR3 region has the DNA TGTGCCAGCAGCTTAGGGACAGGGGTTGGTGTGCAGTACTTC. Its protein is CASSLGTGVGVQYF.

The chain recombines TRBV19 with TRBJ2-1; TRBD2 matches at 9 bases. There are 15 residues in the CDR3. With 3 bases clipped from V and 6 bases from J, the junction kept 6 bases outside the gene matches. Germline V gene data show CDR1 as LNHDA and CDR2 as SQIVND (reference sequence). This CDR3 is CASSMYLAGINEQFF. The CDR3 DNA sequence: TGTGCCAGTAGTATGTACCTAGCGGGAATCAATGAGCAGTTCTTC.

The chain has TRBV2 and TRBJ2-2, with D possibly TRBD2 on 5 matching bases. The V gene lost 2 bases and the J gene lost 1 base, with 8 bases spanning the gap. The length of the CDR3 is 15 residues. CDR1 SNHLY and CDR2 FYNNEI come from the germline V gene. The CDR3 region is CASSEQRLNTGELFF. In DNA, the CDR3 is TGTGCCAGCAGTGAACAGCGGTTGAACACCGGGGAGCTGTTTTTT.

In this sample, this clone turned up once. The genes are TRBV5-4 and TRBJ2-3; maybe TRBD2 (6 bases). This CDR3 is built from 14 residues. The V gene lost 5 bases and the J gene lost 4 bases, with 14 bases spanning the gap. Germline V gene lookup returns CDR1 SGHNT and CDR2 YYREEE (reference sequence). The CDR3 bases are TGTGCCAGCAGTTCCGGACTAAAAGCAGATACGCAGTATTTT. Its protein is CASSSGLKADTQYF. The whole variable domain, remainder taken from reference TRBV5-4 and TRBJ2-3, is ETGVTQSPTHLIKTRGQQVTLRCSSQSGHNTVSWYQQALGQGPQFIFQYYREEENGRGNFPPRFSGLQFPNYSSELNVNALELDDSALYLCASSSGLKADTQYFGPGTRLTVL.

V gene TRBV21-1 combines with J gene TRBJ2-1; TRBD2 is the table's D call and was not checked against the DNA. TRBV21-1 is labeled a pseudogene. The CDR3 totals 14 residues. The CDR3, as DNA: TGTGCCAGCAGCAGTGAGGGACTAGTAGAGGAGCAGTTCTTC. Translating gives CASSSEGLVEEQFF.

This chain connects TRBV11-2 to TRBJ2-1, with 7 positions matching TRBD1. V lost 3 bases and J lost 9; bases outside the gene matches: 5. The CDR3 totals 13 residues. Germline CDR1 SGHAT, CDR2 FQNNGV. CDR3 region: CASSFGTASEQFF. Here the CDR3 DNA reads TGTGCCAGCAGCTTCGGGACAGCCTCTGAGCAGTTCTTC.

This chain uses TRBV18 with TRBJ1-2, with 8 positions matching TRBD1. Germline V CDR1 and CDR2: KGHSH, LQKENI. Trimming cost V 1 base and J 8 bases; bases outside gene matches: 9. The CDR3 extends over 15 amino acids. The CDR3 DNA follows: TGTGCCAGCTCACCACTTCAGGGGGCGCGAGAGGGCTACACCTTC. Translation gives CASSPLQGAREGYTF.

The J gene is TRBJ2-7, the V gene TRBV21-1; the D segment call TRBD1 is taken from the table without a DNA check. TRBV21-1 is a recognized pseudogene. This CDR3 contains 16 residues. CDR3 sequence: CASRGKLRDRRYEQYF. The CDR3 DNA reads TGTGCCAGCAGGGGAAAACTCCGGGACAGACGCTACGAGCAGTACTTC.

This chain links TRBV5-1 with TRBJ2-3; 13 bases fit TRBD2. The CDR3 has 17 residues. From germline, CDR1 is SGHRS and CDR2 YFSETQ. The junction had 4 bases not matched to a gene; V was cut back by 0 bases and J by 3 bases. The CDR3 DNA reads TGCGCCAGCAGCTTGGGACTAGCGGGAGGACAAACAGATACGCAGTATTTT. It specifies CASSLGLAGGQTDTQYF. Full variable domain (rest looked up from reference TRBV5-1 and TRBJ2-3): KAGVTQTPRYLIKTRGQQVTLSCSPISGHRSVSWYQQTPGQGLQFLFEYFSETQRNKGNFPGRFSGRQFSNSRSEMNVSTLELGDSALYLCASSLGLAGGQTDTQYFGPGTRLTVL.

V and J are TRBV5-5 and TRBJ1-1; D is unclear. This CDR3 has 14 amino acids. V was trimmed by 6 bases and J by 3 bases, leaving 15 bases between them. CDR1 is SGHKS and CDR2 is YYEKEE in the germline V gene (reference sequence). The chain's CDR3 is CASTLIGRDTEAFF. CDR3 sequence (DNA): TGTGCCAGCACCCTAATAGGACGCGACACTGAAGCTTTCTTT.

This chain connects TRBV27 to TRBJ1-4, with TRBD1 identical over 10 bases. Trimming cost V 8 bases and J 8 bases; bases outside gene matches: 11. This CDR3 is built from 15 residues. Germline CDR1 is MNHEY and CDR2 is SMNVEV (reference sequence). As DNA, the CDR3 is TGTGCCAGCCGGGAATTGGGGACAGGGGACGAAAAACTGTTTTTT. As protein: CASRELGTGDEKLFF.

The genes are TRBV2 and TRBJ2-5; 10 nucleotides align to TRBD1. The germline V gene encodes CDR1 SNHLY and CDR2 FYNNEI. The trim removed 10 bases at V and 3 bases at J, leaving 8 bases unmatched. CDR3 length equals 14 residues. The CDR3 reads CATREDRGKETQYF. CDR3 coding DNA: TGTGCCACCCGGGAGGACAGGGGGAAAGAGACCCAGTACTTC.

The chain combines TRBV12-5 with TRBJ2-2; a possible D gene is TRBD1 (5 bases). V lost 0 bases, J lost 4 bases, and 12 bases lay in between. The CDR3 runs 16 residues. The germline gives CDR1 LGHNT, CDR2 FRNRAP. CDR3 coding DNA: TGTGCTAGTGGTTTGGTACTGGGGCCGGGCACCGGGGAGCTGTTTTTT. This gives the protein CASGLVLGPGTGELFF.

This chain joins TRBV4-1 and TRBJ2-1, with D unclear. The CDR3 covers 13 residues. In germline, CDR1 is MGHRA, CDR2 YSYEKL. Trimming took off 0 bases at V and 6 bases at J, with 6 bases between the two ends. The CDR3 region is CASSQERFNEQFF. DNA for the CDR3: TGCGCCAGCAGCCAAGAGCGGTTCAATGAGCAGTTCTTC.

The CDR3 DNA follows: TGCAGCGTTGATGGGGGGACGGCGGGGAGGCCCTACGAGCAGTACTTC. This translates into CSVDGGTAGRPYEQYF. J is TRBJ2-7 and V is TRBV29-1, with a possible D match to TRBD2 (6 bases). Between the trimmed V and J ends, which lost 3 bases and 2 bases, there was a span of 20 bases. The germline gives CDR1 SQVTM, CDR2 ANQGSEA. The CDR3 has 16 amino acids.

CDR3 sequence reads: CASRKGGNTGELFF. CDR3 DNA: TGTGCCAGCAGAAAGGGGGGGAACACCGGGGAGCTGTTTTTT. This chain connects TRBV2 to TRBJ2-2, with D perhaps matching TRBD1 or TRBD2 (6 bases each). Trimming took off 6 bases at V and 1 base at J, with 9 bases between the two ends. There are 14 residues in the CDR3. Germline assignment: CDR1 SNHLY and CDR2 FYNNEI.

The V and J genes are TRBV5-1 and TRBJ2-7; D is uncertain. There are 14 residues in the CDR3. V lost 4 bases and J 2 bases, leaving 13 bases between the germline ends. Looked up from germline, CDR1 is SGHRS and CDR2 is YFSETQ. CDR3 in amino acids: CASSPPNGPYEQYF. CDR3 DNA: TGCGCCAGCAGCCCCCCGAATGGACCCTACGAGCAGTACTTC. Full variable domain (remainder filled in from reference TRBV5-1 and TRBJ2-7): KAGVTQTPRYLIKTRGQQVTLSCSPISGHRSVSWYQQTPGQGLQFLFEYFSETQRNKGNFPGRFSGRQFSNSRSEMNVSTLELGDSALYLCASSPPNGPYEQYFGPGTRLTVT.

The V call is TRBV5-1, the J call TRBJ2-2, with D perhaps matching TRBD2 (5 bases). Germline CDR1 and CDR2: SGHRS and YFSETQ. Trimming pared 4 bases from V and 1 base from J, leaving 17 bases between. This CDR3 region has 17 residues. CDR3 region: CASSVPLRRENTGELFF. The CDR3 DNA reads as TGCGCCAGCAGCGTCCCCTTGAGACGGGAGAACACCGGGGAGCTGTTTTTT. Full variable domain (missing parts from reference TRBV5-1 and TRBJ2-2): KAGVTQTPRYLIKTRGQQVTLSCSPISGHRSVSWYQQTPGQGLQFLFEYFSETQRNKGNFPGRFSGRQFSNSRSEMNVSTLELGDSALYLCASSVPLRRENTGELFFGEGSRLTVL.

The rearrangement uses TRBV19 and TRBJ2-7; 7 nucleotides align to TRBD1. Germline V CDR1 and CDR2: LNHDA, SQIVND (reference sequence). The junction had 4 bases not matched to a gene; V was cut back by 6 bases and J by 2 bases. The CDR3 runs 13 residues. The CDR3 sequence is CASSWGQTYEQYF. CDR3 coding DNA: TGTGCCAGTAGCTGGGGACAGACCTACGAGCAGTACTTC.

This chain links TRBV30 with TRBJ2-1; TRBD2 matches 12 bases. Per germline, CDR1 GTSNPN and CDR2 SVGIG (reference sequence). The length of the CDR3 is 14 residues. V shed 3 bases, J shed 8 bases, and the junction held 5 bases outside the gene matches. CDR3 region: CAWSRTSGNHEQFF. The CDR3 DNA reads TGTGCCTGGAGCCGGACTAGCGGGAACCATGAGCAGTTCTTC.

This clone was seen once. The V gene is TRBV7-6, the J gene TRBJ2-7; the match to TRBD2 covers 7 bases. The V segment lost 4 bases and the J segment 9 bases; nucleotides outside the gene matches: 18. This CDR3 region has 16 residues. Germline loops: CDR1 SGHVS, CDR2 FNYEAQ. The CDR3 bases are TGTGCCAGCAGCTCCCGGGGAGGGGCCGCGTCGCTCGGGCAGTACTTC. Its protein is CASSSRGGAASLGQYF. Complete variable domain (other parts from reference TRBV7-6 and TRBJ2-7): GAGVSQSPRYKVTKRGQDVALRCDPISGHVSLYWYRQALGQGPEFLTYFNYEAQQDKSGLPNDRFSAERPEGSISTLTIQRTEQRDSAMYRCASSSRGGAASLGQYFGPGTRLTVT.

This clone was seen a single time. V is TRBV5-1 and J is TRBJ2-3; TRBD2 aligns across 9 bases. V lost 3 bases to trimming and J lost 3 bases; unmatched junction nucleotides: 2. The CDR3 is made up of 14 amino acids. CDR1 is SGHRS and CDR2 is YFSETQ in the germline V gene. The CDR3 DNA reads TGCGCCAGCAGCTCAGGACTAGCGACAGATACGCAGTATTTT. It codes for CASSSGLATDTQYF.

The V call is TRBV5-8, the J call TRBJ2-7, with D possibly matching TRBD2 (5 bases). The V end lost 1 base, the J end lost 2 bases, and 10 bases lay between the germline ends. The CDR3 extends over 14 amino acids. Germline values: CDR1 SGHTS, CDR2 YDEGEE. DNA of the CDR3: TGTGCCAGCAGCTTGTATCCCGGGACCTACGAGCAGTACTTC. It encodes CASSLYPGTYEQYF.

CDR3 nucleotide sequence: TGTGCCAGCAGGGGGCAGGGGGCATTGGGTCAGCCCCAGCATTTT. The encoded protein is CASRGQGALGQPQHF. The chain carries TRBV6-5 and TRBJ1-5; 8 nucleotides agree with TRBD1. CDR1 and CDR2 (germline): MNHEY, SVGAGI. With V trimmed by 6 bases and J by 6 bases, 10 bases remained unmatched. The CDR3 is made up of 15 amino acids.

V and J are TRBV4-1 and TRBJ1-4; TRBD1 matches at 11 bases. CDR3 size: 18 residues. V was clipped by 3 bases and J by 2 bases; unmatched bases: 8. In germline, CDR1 is MGHRA, CDR2 YSYEKL. The CDR3 DNA reads TGCGCCAGCAGCCAGACTCCCGGACAGGGGGCCACTAATGAAAAACTGTTTTTT. Translating it yields CASSQTPGQGATNEKLFF.

The chain has TRBV12-5 and TRBJ1-1; 10 bases match TRBD1. Germline V gene data show CDR1 as LGHNT and CDR2 as FRNRAP. This CDR3 region has 14 residues. V lost 4 bases, J lost 7 bases, and 6 bases stayed unmatched. Written as DNA, the CDR3 is TGTGCTAGTGGTTCCGGGACAGGGGAAGGTGAAGCTTTCTTT. Translated: CASGSGTGEGEAFF.